This TCR beta chain originates from a study of cytomegalovirus exposure and HLA in healthy donors. Study in general: The use of the same platform for the 100 to 150 validation repertoires and the roughly 730 first-cohort repertoires was reported by a later analysis. General observations from the study: Most TCR sequences were seen very rarely across donors, but some public TCRs occurred in many. Listed as cytomegalovirus-associated were 170 or so TCR beta chains. Reportedly, diagnosis of cytomegalovirus status by the classifier showed high specificity and sensitivity.

The data were produced by immunoSEQ multiplex PCR, yet TCRdb's version contains in-frame clones alone and is incomplete. Of around 100,000 clones in the sample, less than 95% are singletons; the top ten hold approximately 1%. On this clone: What it binds is unknown.

The V gene end was trimmed by 0 bases and the J gene end by 0 bases; junction bases not matched to a gene: 10. Germline V lookup: CDR1 MRHNA, CDR2 SNTAGT. The CDR3 is 19 residues long. The sample was PBMCs. The rearrangement uses TRBV6-4 and TRBJ1-5, with 8 bases fitting TRBD1. The TCR comes from a woman between 18 and 29 years old in good health and CMV-seronegative. The CDR3: CASSDSSGQGALSNQPQHF. In DNA form, the CDR3 reads TGTGCCAGCAGTGACTCTAGTGGGCAGGGGGCGCTTAGCAATCAGCCCCAGCATTTT.